This T cell receptor (beta chain) was sequenced during a study of post-analysis software for immune sequencing data. Whole-study context: Patients with relapsing-remitting, secondary progressive and progressive-relapsing multiple sclerosis courses were all represented.

The library was made from cDNA and included unique molecular identifiers. TCRdb used MiXCR to reprocess the PCR reads, holding one entry per CDR3 protein. The table includes fewer than 700,000 distinct CDR3 sequences, 44% detected once. Between the trimmed V and J ends, which lost 3 bases and 1 base, there was a span of 12 bases. The CDR3 runs to 15 residues. Study-wide results and limits: Samples made in the same batch grouped tightly together by F measure. The five TRBV segments detected at higher frequency in patients than in controls included TRBV5-6, TRBV5-1 and TRBV20-1.

This clonotype has a handful of counts. The antigen remains unidentified. Sequencing was done on a sample of blood. The rearrangement uses TRBV12-3 or TRBV12-4 and TRBJ2-5, with D perhaps assigned TRBD1 or TRBD2 (6 bases each). This clonotype was obtained from a girl aged 5-17 years with multiple sclerosis. In DNA, the CDR3 is TGTGCCAGCAGTTTGGGAGAGGGGGGCCAAGAGACCCAGTACTTC. Translating gives CASSLGEGGQETQYF.